This T cell receptor (beta chain) was identified in a study of graft-versus-host responses after intestinal transplantation listed by TCRdb under 2021. Study-level background: The transplants that recipients received were multivisceral, liver-intestinal, or isolated intestinal. Every recipient was given anti-thymocyte globulin induction, followed by around three years of maintenance tacrolimus and steroids. After intestinal transplantation, graft-versus-host and host-versus-graft alloreactive T cell clones were followed in the graft, circulation and bone marrow using bulk TCR-beta CDR3 sequencing. To identify alloreactive clones, pre-transplant mixed lymphocyte reaction products were sequenced and then compared with unstimulated pre-transplant donor and recipient T cells. The cohort enrolled about two dozen intestinal transplant recipients including one retransplant, and a few patients lacking pretransplant specimens were excluded. Donor T cell macrochimerism was defined as a peak of at least 4% donor T cells among recipient peripheral blood mononuclear cells. Rather than being sequenced by the commercial service, samples from a few later patients were sequenced in-house on an Illumina MiSeq and processed with MiXCR. Broad study findings and their caveats: Peak levels of circulating GvH clones were associated with declines in HvG clones early after transplant. The conclusions were limited by the relatively low number and heterogeneity of the intestinal transplant patients. GvH clones were detected in recipient bone marrow, and some of these GvH clones were observed earlier in ileal mucosa or blood, consistent with an intestinal mucosal origin. In patients with donor T cell macrochimerism, the allografts had high GvH to HvG T cell clonal ratios.

Blood samples were collected up to 4 times in the first month after transplant and then at least monthly when available. Libraries were built with the immunoSEQ multiplex PCR assay. For most patients, genomic DNA was subjected to high-throughput TCR-beta CDR3 sequencing by Adaptive Biotechnologies. Per the source publication's procedure: TCR sequencing data were retrieved from Adaptive's ImmunoSEQ software for around 18 patients, whereas three other patients were processed with MiXCR and VDJtools. Because the origin of CDR3 nucleotide sequences shared between donor and recipient could not be assigned, those sequences were removed. To be classed as alloreactive, a clone needed at least 2-fold expansion over unstimulated cells and a minimum CFSE-low frequency of 0.002% (template counts) or 0.001% (read counts). Clones detected in sequenced pre-transplant spleen, lymph node, or MLR CFSE-low populations of the donor or recipient were defined as mappable. Cumulative frequency of alloreactive clones was calculated as a percentage of all sequences weighted by copy number. Entries here come from immuneACCESS through TCRdb and include only in-frame sequences with V and J called. Some clones fail to appear in such tables; in the studies checked, an unresolved V gene covers under half of the shortfall, and the cause of the remainder is unknown. V, J and clone size were drawn from that table, and D and trimming were deduced from the DNA. The sample table lists some 31,000 clones, roughly nine tenths of them with a count of one. The ten largest make up roughly 12% of the sample.

This clone was detected only once. Its antigen is currently not known. No much larger clone is present one base from it, and per-base qualities are unavailable. Trimming costs V 1 base and J 1 base, and their ends lie 4 bases apart. From the germline V gene, CDR1 is MDHEN and CDR2 is SYDVKM. Taken from cysteine to phenylalanine, the CDR3 has 13 residues. Of all the DNA, just the CDR3 is kept, 39 bases in frame from base 1. Sample: PBMCs, taken about 430 days after intestinal transplantation. The chain was built from TRBV28 and TRBJ1-1; the D gene remains uncertain. The TCR originated in a human patient who received an intestinal transplant, so some T cells may come from the graft donor. The CDR3: CASSLSGNTEAFF. At the DNA level, the sequence is TGTGCCAGCAGTTTATCAGGGAACACTGAAGCTTTCTTT.